One and the same sample provided the 27 T cell receptor beta chains below, sequenced in a study of vaccination and CD4 T cells after COVID-19. Once obtained from cultured CD4+ T cells, the DNA was sequenced using the Oncomine TCR Beta short-read assay. TCRdb reprocessed the PCR reads via MiXCR and lists one record per CDR3 protein. This repertoire shows a few thousand distinct CDR3 sequences, roughly 27% found once; its top ten account for 50% to 60%. Sample treatment: roughly ten-day PBMC culture with coronavirus spike peptide pools or control peptides (ViraFEST assay). What these receptors recognize is not known. Sequenced here: CD4+ T cells from blood, cultured in vitro, sampled after SARS-CoV-2 vaccination. These receptors came from a human donor who had recovered from COVID-19.

This clonotype has just a few counts. This sequence joins TRBV7-2 and TRBJ1-2; TRBD1 is a possible D gene (5 bases). Germline CDR1 is SGHTA and CDR2 is FQGNSA. The length of the CDR3 is 15 residues. The V and J ends lost 1 base and 5 bases respectively, with 14 bases between them. CDR3 region: CASSLEVGQVYGYTF. The CDR3 DNA is TGTGCCAGCAGCTTAGAGGTGGGGCAGGTTTATGGCTACACCTTC.

The J gene is TRBJ1-1, the V gene TRBV20-1; TRBD1 is a possible D gene (5 bases). There are 15 residues in the CDR3. The V and J ends lost 3 bases and 2 bases respectively, with 16 bases between them. Germline V gene data show CDR1 as DFQATT and CDR2 as SNEGSKA (reference sequence). The CDR3 loop reads CSARAGTEGNTEAFF. The DNA for the CDR3 is TGCAGTGCTAGGGCCGGGACGGAGGGTAACACTGAAGCTTTCTTT.

This clonotype has more than one count but fewer than ten. This chain uses TRBV6-1 with TRBJ1-2; no reliable D call. The CDR3 contains 12 residues. V was cut by 4 bases and J by 6 bases, with 9 bases left in between. Per germline, CDR1 MNHNS and CDR2 SASEGT. This CDR3 reads CASSVPGDGYTF. The CDR3 DNA reads as TGTGCCAGCAGTGTTCCAGGCGATGGCTACACCTTC.

CDR3 DNA: TGTGCCAGCAGCGTAGACGCGTCTGGGGGCTACACCTTC. Translated: CASSVDASGGYTF. The chain has TRBV9 and TRBJ1-2; no clear D gene. The CDR3 runs 13 residues. V was pared by 0 bases and J by 8 bases, with 11 bases between. Looked up from germline, CDR1 is SGDLS and CDR2 is YYNGEE.

This clonotype was counted only a few times. V gene TRBV20-1 combines with J gene TRBJ1-1; unclear D gene. The CDR3 has 11 amino acids. V lost 6 bases, J lost 2 bases, and 7 bases lay in between. CDR1 is DFQATT, CDR2 SNEGSKA, per germline (reference sequence). CDR3: CSARGNTEAFF. The CDR3 nucleotides read TGCAGTGCCCGAGGAAACACTGAAGCTTTCTTT.

By sample fraction, this clonotype is medium-sized. The chain couples TRBV20-1 to TRBJ2-5; TRBD2 is a possible D gene (6 bases). The CDR3 extends over 14 amino acids. The V and J ends lost 0 bases and 6 bases respectively, with 14 bases between them. The germline gives CDR1 DFQATT, CDR2 SNEGSKA (reference sequence). The CDR3 coding sequence is TGCAGTGCTAGAGATCCAGCGGGTAGGAAGACCCAGTACTTC. It translates to CSARDPAGRKTQYF.

The V gene is TRBV10-3, the J gene TRBJ1-1; TRBD1 matches at 7 bases. From germline, CDR1 is ENHRY and CDR2 SYGVKD. The CDR3 extends over 14 amino acids. V shed 3 bases, J shed 6 bases, and the junction held 7 bases outside the gene matches. The chain's CDR3 is CAISDQGERAEAFF. The CDR3 DNA is TGTGCCATCAGTGATCAGGGGGAAAGGGCTGAAGCTTTCTTT.

This clonotype was found a few times. The gene calls are TRBV27 and TRBJ2-1; a weak D match, TRBD2 (5 bases). The CDR3 is made up of 14 amino acids. The germline V and J ends were trimmed by 5 bases and 7 bases, with 15 bases remaining between them. Germline lookup yields CDR1 MNHEY and CDR2 SMNVEV (reference sequence). CDR3 sequence: CASSEGTRTNEQFF. Written as DNA, the CDR3 is TGTGCCAGCAGTGAAGGAACTAGAACAAATGAGCAGTTCTTC.

There are a few counts of this clonotype. The rearrangement joins TRBV6-1 to TRBJ1-5; D might be TRBD1 (6 bases). CDR1 MNHNS and CDR2 SASEGT come from the germline V gene. The CDR3 contains 16 residues. Trimming removed 6 bases at V and 5 bases at J, with 20 bases between. This CDR3 reads CASSPHGGGSDQPQHF. The CDR3 DNA follows: TGTGCCAGCAGCCCCCACGGGGGGGGCAGCGATCAGCCCCAGCATTTT.

The chain joins TRBV28 to TRBJ1-6; D is uncertain. CDR1 is MDHEN and CDR2 is SYDVKM in the germline V gene. V was trimmed by 10 bases and J by 3 bases, leaving 10 bases between them. The CDR3 spans 13 residues. CDR3 in DNA: TGTGCCATTTGGGCCAGCTATAATTCACCCCTCCACTTT. It codes for CAIWASYNSPLHF.

CDR3 sequence reads: CASRTPTGGWGYTF. In nucleotides, the CDR3 is TGTGCCAGCAGGACCCCCACAGGGGGCTGGGGCTACACCTTC. The rearrangement joins TRBV6-1 to TRBJ1-2, with 9 bases lining up with TRBD1. Germline trimming cut 6 bases from V and 8 bases from J; bases unmatched to any gene: 10. This CDR3 comprises 14 residues. Germline assignment: CDR1 MNHNS and CDR2 SASEGT.

This chain links TRBV19 with TRBJ1-5; 7 bases agree with TRBD1. Per germline, CDR1 LNHDA and CDR2 SQIVND (reference sequence). Trimming removed 7 bases from V and 5 bases from J; junction bases left unmatched: 8. The CDR3 spans 14 residues. In DNA form, the CDR3 reads TGTGCCAGTACCGCAGGGGGAGATTATCAGCCCCAGCATTTT. It is translated as CASTAGGDYQPQHF.

J is TRBJ2-7 and V is TRBV18; the match to TRBD1 covers 9 bases. Unmatched junction bases numbered 10, after V lost 4 bases and J lost 6 bases. This CDR3 is built from 15 residues. Germline CDR1 and CDR2: KGHSH and LQKENI. The CDR3 sequence: CASSLLTGGDGEQYF. The CDR3 nucleotides read TGTGCCAGCTCACTGCTGACAGGGGGAGACGGCGAGCAGTACTTC. Drawing the rest from reference TRBV18 and TRBJ2-7, the complete variable domain is NAGVMQNPRHLVRRRGQEARLRCSPMKGHSHVYWYRQLPEEGLKFMVYLQKENIIDESGMPKERFSAEFPKEGPSILRIQQVVRGDSAAYFCASSLLTGGDGEQYFGPGTRLTVT.

The chain combines TRBV20-1 with TRBJ1-5, with D tentatively TRBD1 (5 bases). The CDR3 runs to 14 residues. Deletions cut 3 bases from V and 1 base from J, with 10 bases between. Germline CDR1 reads DFQATT; CDR2 reads SNEGSKA (reference sequence). This CDR3 reads CSARTGTSNQPQHF. CDR3 nucleotide sequence: TGCAGTGCTAGGACGGGGACGAGCAATCAGCCCCAGCATTTT.

The chain has TRBV6-2 or TRBV6-3 and TRBJ2-7, with TRBD1 matching over 7 bases. This CDR3 is built from 15 residues. V was clipped by 1 base and J by 2 bases; unmatched bases: 5. In germline, CDR1 is MNHEY, CDR2 SVGEGT. CDR3 amino acids: CASSYYDRVAYEQYF. The CDR3 bases are TGTGCCAGCAGTTACTACGACAGGGTGGCCTACGAGCAGTACTTC.

This clonotype is medium-sized (0.01 to 0.1%) in the sample. The J gene is TRBJ2-1, the V gene TRBV20-1; D remains ambiguous. V shed 2 bases and J shed 6 bases, with 5 bases lying between them. The CDR3 is made up of 11 amino acids. CDR1 and CDR2 (germline): DFQATT, SNEGSKA (reference sequence). DNA of the CDR3: TGCAGTGCTAGAATGGCCAATGAGCAGTTCTTC. Encoded protein: CSARMANEQFF.

This clonotype was counted only a few times. This sequence joins TRBV7-9 and TRBJ2-3, with TRBD2 identical over 9 bases. Germline trimming cut 4 bases from V and 4 bases from J; bases unmatched to any gene: 9. This CDR3 has 16 residues. In germline, CDR1 is SEHNR, CDR2 FQNEAQ (reference sequence). The CDR3 DNA reads as TGTGCCAGCAGCTCGACCGCGGGGGGGCCCCCAGATACGCAGTATTTT. Its protein is CASSSTAGGPPDTQYF.

This clonotype has just a few counts. The chain couples TRBV7-9 to TRBJ1-1; tentatively, D is TRBD1 (5 bases). The V end lost 5 bases, the J end lost 0 bases, and 13 bases lay between the germline ends. Germline V lookup: CDR1 SEHNR, CDR2 FQNEAQ (reference sequence). The CDR3 is 15 amino acids. The CDR3, as DNA: TGTGCCAGCAGCCCCCCTCGGGGGATGAACACTGAAGCTTTCTTT. Protein sequence: CASSPPRGMNTEAFF. The whole variable domain, filled in from reference TRBV7-9 and TRBJ1-1, reads DTGVSQNPRHKITKRGQNVTFRCDPISEHNRLYWYRQTLGQGPEFLTYFQNEAQLEKSRLLSDRFSAERPKGSFSTLEIQRTEQGDSAMYLCASSPPRGMNTEAFFGQGTRLTVV.

This clonotype showed up just a few times. This chain's CDR3 is CASSQEGYEQFF. DNA of the CDR3: TGTGCCAGCAGCCAAGAGGGTTATGAGCAGTTCTTC. The J gene is TRBJ2-1, the V gene TRBV4-2; D unresolved. This CDR3 spans 12 amino acids. Looked up from germline, CDR1 is LGHNA and CDR2 is YNFKEQ. Trimming pared 0 bases from V and 8 bases from J, leaving 5 bases between.

This clonotype was detected a few times. The J gene is TRBJ2-5, the V gene TRBV20-1; possibly TRBD1 for D (5 bases). There are 17 residues in the CDR3. The V and J ends lost 0 bases and 2 bases respectively, with 19 bases between them. Germline V lookup: CDR1 DFQATT, CDR2 SNEGSKA (reference sequence). CDR3 sequence: CSARDFLTELIQETQYF. CDR3 coding DNA: TGCAGTGCTAGAGATTTTTTGACAGAACTAATTCAAGAGACCCAGTACTTC.

This chain links TRBV28 with TRBJ1-1, with D perhaps matching TRBD1 (6 bases). CDR1 is MDHEN and CDR2 is SYDVKM in the germline V gene. The V and J ends lost 8 bases and 6 bases respectively, with 16 bases between them. This CDR3 has 13 residues. CDR3 sequence: CASRSTGGPEAFF. The CDR3 region has the DNA TGTGCCAGCCGGAGTACCGGGGGCCCTGAAGCTTTCTTT.

The V gene is TRBV6-1, the J gene TRBJ2-7; D could derive from TRBD1 or TRBD2 (7 bases each). Trimming cost V 5 bases and J 13 bases, with 21 bases left between them. The CDR3 is made up of 13 amino acids. CDR1 and CDR2 (germline): MNHNS, SASEGT. The CDR3 sequence is CASSRGLGGRVYF. The CDR3 DNA follows: TGTGCCAGCAGTCGAGGACTAGGGGGCCGAGTCTACTTC.

This sequence joins TRBV4-2 and TRBJ1-1; TRBD1 aligns across 9 bases. CDR3 size: 16 residues. The trim removed 5 bases at V and 0 bases at J, leaving 7 bases unmatched. CDR1 LGHNA and CDR2 YNFKEQ come from the germline V gene. CDR3 region: CASSSPGDRVNTEAFF. The CDR3 DNA follows: TGTGCCAGCAGCTCGCCGGGGGACAGGGTGAACACTGAAGCTTTCTTT.

J is TRBJ2-3 and V is TRBV19; D is possibly TRBD1 (5 bases). Deletions cut 11 bases from V and 3 bases from J, with 15 bases between. The germline V gene has CDR1 LNHDA and CDR2 SQIVND (reference sequence). The length of the CDR3 is 13 residues. The CDR3: CAGRAPGTDTQYF. For the CDR3, the DNA is TGTGCCGGCAGGGCTCCCGGGACAGATACGCAGTATTTT.

This sequence joins TRBV28 and TRBJ2-3, with unresolved D. This CDR3 comprises 11 residues. V was clipped by 2 bases and J by 10 bases, with 7 bases between them. Per the germline V gene, CDR1 is MDHEN and CDR2 is SYDVKM. The CDR3 nucleotides read TGTGCCAGCAGTTTACAGTTAGCGCAGTATTTT. Residues: CASSLQLAQYF.

This clonotype is labeled medium-sized. CDR3 DNA sequence: TGCAGTGCTAGGGGGACGGCCTATGGCTACACCTTC. Its translation: CSARGTAYGYTF. The chain combines TRBV20-1 with TRBJ1-2; D might be TRBD1 (5 bases). V lost 3 bases and J lost 4, with 9 bases in between. Germline CDR1 reads DFQATT; CDR2 reads SNEGSKA (reference sequence). The CDR3 sequence is 12 residues long.

The V gene is TRBV20-1, the J gene TRBJ1-1, with TRBD1 matching 8 bases. Germline-derived CDR1 and CDR2 are DFQATT and SNEGSKA (reference sequence). The CDR3 is made up of 17 amino acids. V dropped 6 bases and J dropped 0; count of bases not matched to a gene: 15. The CDR3 here is CSARAFQGARMNTEAFF. The CDR3 DNA is TGCAGTGCCAGGGCCTTTCAGGGGGCCAGGATGAACACTGAAGCTTTCTTT.